This T cell receptor (beta chain) was documented in a study of T cell changes during pregnancy in multiple sclerosis. Produced via immunoSEQ multiplex PCR; TCRdb's table is partial and in-frame only. The sample contains under 45,000 clones, around nine tenths of which appear only once. CDR3 size: 13 residues. The V gene lost 3 bases and the J gene lost 6 bases, with 12 bases spanning the gap. Per the germline V gene, CDR1 is SQVTM and CDR2 is ANQGSEA. The sequencing used CD8+ T cells from peripheral blood mononuclear cells, collected in the first trimester of pregnancy. This TCR was recovered from a female donor with multiple sclerosis, enrolled in a pregnancy study. V gene TRBV29-1 combines with J gene TRBJ2-1; D possibly corresponds to TRBD2 (6 bases). The CDR3 DNA sequence: TGCAGCGTTGAGGGCCTAGCGTTCAATGAGCAGTTCTTC. Its protein is CSVEGLAFNEQFF.